These T cell receptor beta chains were read from a single sample in a study of blood T cell repertoires in COVID-19. The assay was immunoSEQ multiplex PCR, and TCRdb's table has in-frame clones only and misses some. The sample carries about 120,000 clones, roughly four fifths recorded once. The sequenced material came from peripheral blood. Receptor source: a man aged 30 to 45 with COVID-19, enrolled during active disease. The CDR3 runs from the conserved cysteine through the conserved F or W. The D gene is left open where the match is weak. The size of a clone is reported for some rows only, either as once, few or many, or as a class for expanded clones.

TRBD1,TRBJ1-1,-,TRBV5-1,TGCGCCAGCAGCTTACAGGGGTACACTGAAGCTTTCTTT,CASSLQGYTEAFF
TRBD1,TRBJ1-1,few,TRBV7-8,TGTGCCAGCAGCTTCTTATACAGGGGGCGACGGTCCACTGAAGCTTTCTTT,CASSFLYRGRRSTEAFF
TRBD2,TRBJ2-3,-,TRBV6-1,TGTGCCAGCAGTGACATAGCGGGGGCTGGTGGAGATACGCAGTATTTT,CASSDIAGAGGDTQYF
-,TRBJ1-6,-,TRBV28,TGTGCCAGCAGGGAGGGACTCTATAATTCACCCCTCCACTTT,CASREGLYNSPLHF
-,TRBJ2-1,-,TRBV5-1,TGCGCCAGCGAAACCGGTACCTCCTACAATGAGCAGTTCTTC,CASETGTSYNEQFF
TRBD1,TRBJ1-4,few,TRBV29-1,TGCAGCGTTGATCTTCAGGGGGCAGAAGAAAAACTGTTTTTT,CSVDLQGAEEKLFF
-,TRBJ2-1,-,TRBV4-1,TGCGCCAGCAGCCAAGGCCCCAGCGTAGATGAGCAGTTCTTC,CASSQGPSVDEQFF
TRBD2,TRBJ2-2,few,TRBV10-3,TGTGCCATCAATGACGGGGGGGGCCCCGGGGAGCTGTTTTTT,CAINDGGGPGELFF
-,TRBJ2-4,-,TRBV5-6,TGTGCCAGCAGCTTGGATACGGACAACCTCAAAAACATTCAGTACTTC,CASSLDTDNLKNIQYF
-,TRBJ2-5,once,TRBV2,TGTGCCAGCAGTGCTCAGCGGACCTGGCGGGAGACCCAGTACTTC,CASSAQRTWRETQYF
-,TRBJ2-1,-,TRBV3-1/TRBV3-2,TGTGCCAGCAGCCAAGTTTCGGACCAGAGGGAGTTCTTC,CASSQVSDQREFF
TRBD1,TRBJ1-1,-,TRBV7-2,TGTGCCAGCAGCTCCTTAACAGGGGTCACTGAAGCTTTCTTT,CASSSLTGVTEAFF
TRBD1,TRBJ1-5,-,TRBV28,TGTGCCAGCAGTTTAATCCCCTTTAGAGGCAGGGGGCGAGATCAGCCCCAGCATTTT,CASSLIPFRGRGRDQPQHF
-,TRBJ2-1,once,TRBV5-6,TGTGCCAGCAGCTGGTGGGGGGGGGCCATTCATGAGCAGTTCTTC,CASSWWGGAIHEQFF
-,TRBJ1-2,few,TRBV7-9,TGTGCCAGCAGCTTAGCGCGGCGCAACTATGGCTACACCTTC,CASSLARRNYGYTF
TRBD2,TRBJ2-7,few,TRBV28,TGTGCCAGCGGGACGGGAGGGGGCTACGAGCAGTACTTC,CASGTGGGYEQYF
TRBD2,TRBJ2-1,-,TRBV6-5,TGTGCCAGCAGAATAGCGGGGGACTCCTACAATGAGCAGTTCTTC,CASRIAGDSYNEQFF
-,TRBJ2-3,-,TRBV6-5,TGTGCCACCTCCACTTACACAGATACGCAGTATTTT,CATSTYTDTQYF
-,TRBJ2-1,-,TRBV2,TGTGCCAGCAGGTATGGAGGTGAGCAGTTCTTC,CASRYGGEQFF
-,TRBJ1-5,-,TRBV6-5,TGTGCCAGCGGAACAGGGTACAATCAGCCCCAGCATTTT,CASGTGYNQPQHF
-,TRBJ2-3,-,TRBV10-1,TGCGCCAGCAGTGAGTGGGAGTCGACAGATACGCAGTATTTT,CASSEWESTDTQYF
-,TRBJ2-3,-,TRBV4-1,TGCGCCAGCAGCCACCCAGGTACAGATACGCAGTATTTT,CASSHPGTDTQYF
-,TRBJ2-4,few,TRBV3-1/TRBV3-2,TGTGCCAGCAGCCAAGTCGTGAGCGGGAAAAACATTCAGTACTTC,CASSQVVSGKNIQYF
TRBD2,TRBJ2-2,-,TRBV11-3,TGTGCCAGCAGCTTCAGGGAGGGCACCGGGGAGCTGTTTTTT,CASSFREGTGELFF
-,TRBJ1-2,-,TRBV27,TGTGCCAGCAGTTTAGGGCAGGGCAGAGGCTATGGCTACACCTTC,CASSLGQGRGYGYTF
-,TRBJ1-2,-,TRBV12-3/TRBV12-4,TGTGCCAGCAGTCCGGACAGAAGTTATGGCTACACCTTC,CASSPDRSYGYTF
-,TRBJ1-1,few,TRBV4-1,TGCGCCAGCAGCCAAGATCTCGGGGGGGCGCTTCGTAACACTGAAGCTTTCTTT,CASSQDLGGALRNTEAFF
TRBD1,TRBJ2-7,-,TRBV27,TGTGCCAGCAGGGGGACAGGGGGCGGCTACGAGCAGTACTTC,CASRGTGGGYEQYF
-,TRBJ2-5,-,TRBV5-5,TGTGCCAGCAGCAAGGCCCCAGGGGGGGAGACCCAGTACTTC,CASSKAPGGETQYF
-,TRBJ2-4,-,TRBV29-1,TGCAGCGTAGACAGGACAGCCTTTCTAGCCAAAAACATTCAGTACTTC,CSVDRTAFLAKNIQYF
TRBD1,TRBJ1-3,-,TRBV5-1,TGCGCCAGCAGCGACAGGGGGCAAGGAAACACCATATATTTT,CASSDRGQGNTIYF
TRBD1,TRBJ2-7,-,TRBV19,TGTGCCAGTAGGACGACAGGGAGCTCCTACGAGCAGTACTTC,CASRTTGSSYEQYF
TRBD1,TRBJ1-5,-,TRBV11-2,TGTGCCAGCAGCTTAGGGACAGGGGGCAATCAGCCCCAGCATTTT,CASSLGTGGNQPQHF
-,TRBJ1-5,-,TRBV6-1,TGTGCCAGCAGTGACCCTACGCCCCAGCATTTT,CASSDPTPQHF
-,TRBJ1-1,-,TRBV7-9,TGTGCCAGCAGCGATGGCCAGGGAGGGAACACTGAAGCTTTCTTT,CASSDGQGGNTEAFF
-,TRBJ1-1,-,TRBV12-3/TRBV12-4,TGTGCCAGCAGTTTAGGACAGACCGCTTTCTTT,CASSLGQTAFF
-,TRBJ2-2,-,TRBV28,TGTGCCAGCAGTCGTAGCGGAATGAACACCGGGGAGCTGTTTTTT,CASSRSGMNTGELFF
TRBD1,TRBJ1-3,-,TRBV7-9,TGTGCCAGCGGGACAGGGGCTGGAAACACCATATATTTT,CASGTGAGNTIYF
TRBD2,TRBJ2-2,-,TRBV28,TGTGCCAGCAGTCCGCTTGTTGGGGAATGGGCTAGCGGGAGTTACACCGGGGAGCTGTTTTTT,CASSPLVGEWASGSYTGELFF
-,TRBJ2-5,once,TRBV12-3/TRBV12-4,TGTGCCAGCAGTTCCAGGCAGGAGACCCAGTACTTC,CASSSRQETQYF
-,TRBJ1-5,-,TRBV3-1/TRBV3-2,TGTGCCAGCAGCCAAGGGTTGGGCCCCAATCAGCCCCAGCATTTT,CASSQGLGPNQPQHF
-,TRBJ1-5,-,TRBV19,TGTGCCAGTAGTATAATCGTGGAGGGCGGGCAGCCCCAGCATTTT,CASSIIVEGGQPQHF
-,TRBJ2-1,-,TRBV7-6,TGTGCCAGCAGCTTAGATCGGGGGAGCTCCTACAATGAGCAGTTCTTC,CASSLDRGSSYNEQFF
-,TRBJ1-1,-,TRBV7-9,TGTGCCAGCAGCTTAGCTCCCAGAACTGAAGCTTTCTTT,CASSLAPRTEAFF
-,TRBJ2-1,-,TRBV7-2,TGTGCCAGCAGCGCTCTAGAAGGTCCCTACAATGAGCAGTTCTTC,CASSALEGPYNEQFF
-,TRBJ2-1,-,TRBV5-4,TGTGCCAGCAGCAGCGTGGGGGGACTGAACAATGAGCAGTTCTTC,CASSSVGGLNNEQFF
TRBD1,TRBJ1-3,-,TRBV25-1,TGTGCCAGCAGTGAATATGGGACAGGGTCTGGAAACACCATATATTTT,CASSEYGTGSGNTIYF
TRBD1,TRBJ1-1,once,TRBV12-5,TGTGCTAGTGGATCCGGGACAGGCTTTTCCGAAGCTTTCTTT,CASGSGTGFSEAFF
TRBD1,TRBJ2-2,-,TRBV18,TGTGCCAGCTCACTGATCCGGACAGGGAACACCGGGGAGCTGTTTTTT,CASSLIRTGNTGELFF